The 20 T cell receptor beta chains below were found in one sample sequenced in a study of blood T cell repertoires in COVID-19. Some clones are missing from TCRdb's copy, which holds only in-frame ones; the method was immunoSEQ multiplex PCR. This table has over 200,000 clones, 83% appearing once. Sequences were obtained from peripheral blood. These receptors originate from a woman aged 30 to 39 with COVID-19, enrolled during active disease.

V is TRBV30 and J is TRBJ2-3; possible D gene TRBD2, 6 bases. Germline V gene data show CDR1 as GTSNPN and CDR2 as SVGIG (reference sequence). The CDR3 consists of 12 residues. V lost 0 bases and J 15 bases, leaving 16 bases between the germline ends. The CDR3 nucleotides read TGTGCCTGGAGTGTACCCTCGGGGGTAGGTTATTTT. It translates to CAWSVPSGVGYF.

The chain couples TRBV28 to TRBJ2-7; 8 bases agree with TRBD1. Germline CDR1 MDHEN, CDR2 SYDVKM. After removal of 9 bases from V and 7 bases from J, the junction contained 8 bases not matched to a gene. The CDR3 is made up of 12 amino acids. Here the CDR3 DNA reads TGTGCCAGTCGGACAGGGTCGTTGGAGCAGTACTTC. Protein: CASRTGSLEQYF.

The chain uses TRBV2 and TRBJ2-1; tentative D call: TRBD2 (7 bases). The V gene lost 0 bases and the J gene lost 9 bases, with 21 bases spanning the gap. The CDR3 contains 17 residues. The germline V gene encodes CDR1 SNHLY and CDR2 FYNNEI. The CDR3: CASSEALLGGGGGEQFF. As DNA, the CDR3 is TGTGCCAGCAGTGAAGCGCTTCTTGGGGGAGGGGGAGGTGAGCAGTTCTTC. The entire variable domain, with the rest obtained from reference TRBV2 and TRBJ2-1, is as follows: EPEVTQTPSHQVTQMGQEVILRCVPISNHLYFYWYRQILGQKVEFLVSFYNNEISEKSEIFDDQFSVERPDGSNFTLKIRSTKLEDSAMYFCASSEALLGGGGGEQFFGPGTRLTVL.

The chain is built from TRBV30 and TRBJ1-6; 9 nucleotides align to TRBD1. The V gene's germline CDR1 is GTSNPN and CDR2 SVGIG (reference sequence). The CDR3 has 15 residues. J gave up 7 bases and V 3 bases, and 7 bases lay outside the gene matches. The CDR3 protein is CAWRGTGSKNSPLHF. The CDR3, as DNA: TGTGCCTGGAGGGGGACAGGGAGTAAGAATTCACCCCTCCACTTT.

This clone was seen only a few times. V and J are TRBV9 and TRBJ2-1; TRBD2 agrees at 9 bases. Germline trimming cut 6 bases from V and 3 bases from J; bases unmatched to any gene: 4. Germline V gene lookup returns CDR1 SGDLS and CDR2 YYNGEE. The CDR3 totals 14 residues. This CDR3 is CASTDSGGYNEQFF. The CDR3 nucleotides are TGTGCCAGCACCGATAGCGGGGGCTACAATGAGCAGTTCTTC.

The gene calls are TRBV6-6 and TRBJ1-3, with D possibly TRBD1 on 6 matching bases. Per the germline V gene, CDR1 is MNHNY and CDR2 is SVGAGI (reference sequence). The germline V and J ends were trimmed by 6 bases and 0 bases, with 12 bases remaining between them. The CDR3 contains 15 residues. CDR3: CASSLGQFSGNTIYF. CDR3 DNA sequence: TGTGCCAGCAGCTTAGGACAGTTCTCTGGAAACACCATATATTTT.

The V gene is TRBV10-3, the J gene TRBJ2-1, with 15 nucleotides matching TRBD2. Trimming removed 10 bases from V and 9 bases from J; junction bases left unmatched: 16. CDR1 is ENHRY and CDR2 is SYGVKD in the germline V gene. This CDR3 contains 17 residues. The CDR3 loop reads CATTGTSGRHGGGEQFF. CDR3 nucleotides: TGTGCCACCACCGGGACTAGCGGGAGGCATGGGGGGGGTGAGCAGTTCTTC.

This chain links TRBV10-2 with TRBJ1-5; 11 positions match TRBD1. Unmatched junction bases numbered 10, after V lost 6 bases and J lost 6 bases. This CDR3 region has 16 residues. Germline CDR1 WSHSY, CDR2 SAAADI. The DNA of the CDR3 is TGCGCCAGCAGGGGGACAGGGGGGCCCCTCGGTCAGCCCCAGCATTTT. It specifies CASRGTGGPLGQPQHF.

Concerning this clone itself: Other DNA sequences in the same sample also yield this CDR3. CDR3 residues: CASSPGGSTDTQYF. CDR3 nucleotides: TGTGCCAGCAGCCCGGGCGGGAGCACAGATACGCAGTATTTT. The rearrangement uses TRBV7-3 and TRBJ2-3; D possibly corresponds to TRBD2 (5 bases). The CDR3 has 14 residues. V lost 5 bases, J lost 0 bases, and 9 bases lay in between. Germline V gives CDR1 SGHTA, CDR2 FQGTGA.

The rearrangement links TRBV6-4 to TRBJ1-1; 7 bases fit TRBD1. Germline V lookup: CDR1 MRHNA, CDR2 SNTAGT. The CDR3 has 16 amino acids. The V and J ends lost 3 bases and 1 base, in that order; junction bases with no gene match: 8. CDR3: CASSDKQGYGNTEAFF. Here the CDR3 DNA reads TGTGCCAGCAGTGATAAACAGGGGTACGGGAACACTGAAGCTTTCTTT.

The table lists this clone with a few counts. The genes are TRBV10-1 and TRBJ1-5, with 9 bases identical to TRBD1. This CDR3 comprises 17 residues. V was pared by 6 bases and J by 2 bases, with 11 bases of the junction left unmatched. Germline V gives CDR1 WNHNN, CDR2 SYGVQD (reference sequence). CDR3 sequence (DNA): TGCGCCAGCAGGATTCCCTACAGGGGGCCGGGCAATCAGCCCCAGCATTTT. Its protein is CASRIPYRGPGNQPQHF.

This clone was seen once. The gene calls are TRBV5-4 and TRBJ2-3; 10 bases agree with TRBD2. CDR3 length equals 15 residues. Trimming cost V 0 bases and J 4 bases; bases outside gene matches: 2. CDR1 is SGHNT and CDR2 is YYREEE in the germline V gene (reference sequence). The CDR3 is CASSLGTSGPDTQYF. CDR3 in DNA: TGTGCCAGCAGCTTGGGGACTAGCGGACCAGATACGCAGTATTTT.

A single count supports this clone. The chain employs TRBV30 and TRBJ2-1; D remains ambiguous. Trimming removed 0 bases at V and 4 bases at J, with 22 bases between. Germline V gene data show CDR1 as GTSNPN and CDR2 as SVGIG (reference sequence). The CDR3 spans 18 residues. DNA for the CDR3: TGTGCCTGGAGTGTGCGCTACGTCCGTTTCCCGGGTTACAATGAGCAGTTCTTC. This translates into CAWSVRYVRFPGYNEQFF.

The table lists this clone with a count of one. The V call is TRBV11-2, the J call TRBJ2-2; TRBD2 is a possible D gene (5 bases). This CDR3 is 14 amino acids long. The ends were cut back, 0 bases at V and 13 bases at J, with 15 bases in the middle. In germline, CDR1 is SGHAT, CDR2 FQNNGV. The CDR3 loop reads CASSLDPGIIGLFF. In DNA form, the CDR3 reads TGTGCCAGCAGCTTAGATCCCGGGATTATAGGGCTGTTTTTT.

The gene calls are TRBV6-6 and TRBJ2-1; no clear D. The germline V gene has CDR1 MNHNY and CDR2 SVGAGI (reference sequence). The V and J ends lost 0 bases and 4 bases respectively, with 13 bases between them. The CDR3 loop spans 16 amino acids. CDR3 amino acids: CASSYSKTILYNEQFF. The CDR3 coding sequence is TGTGCCAGCAGTTACTCGAAAACTATACTATACAATGAGCAGTTCTTC.

The chain combines TRBV9 with TRBJ1-2; 9 bases match TRBD1. CDR3 length: 13 amino acids. Unmatched junction bases numbered 5, after V lost 4 bases and J lost 7 bases. Germline V gene data show CDR1 as SGDLS and CDR2 as YYNGEE. CDR3 DNA sequence: TGTGCCAGCAGCTCGGGACAGGGAGGTGGCTACACCTTC. Encoded protein: CASSSGQGGGYTF. Full variable domain (rest looked up from reference TRBV9 and TRBJ1-2): DSGVTQTPKHLITATGQRVTLRCSPRSGDLSVYWYQQSLDQGLQFLIQYYNGEERAKGNILERFSAQQFPDLHSELNLSSLELGDSALYFCASSSGQGGGYTFGSGTRLTVV.

The chain is built from TRBV9 and TRBJ1-2, with 11 bases that match TRBD1. Germline values: CDR1 SGDLS, CDR2 YYNGEE. This CDR3 has 18 amino acids. V was clipped by 2 bases and J by 3 bases; unmatched bases: 12. CDR3 DNA sequence: TGTGCCAGCAGCGTCCGGGACAGGGGGTCCCGGGTTGACTATGGCTACACCTTC. It is translated as CASSVRDRGSRVDYGYTF.

This clone has only one observation. The chain is built from TRBV6-7 and TRBJ2-5, with TRBD2 matching over 8 bases. TRBV6-7 is given ORF status, its function remaining uncertain. V shed 6 bases and J 5 bases; nucleotides not matched to a gene: 14. The CDR3 is made up of 16 amino acids. The CDR3 loop is CASSYGASGSRETQYF. The CDR3 DNA is TGTGCCAGCAGCTACGGCGCTAGCGGGTCACGGGAGACCCAGTACTTC.

The J gene is TRBJ2-3, the V gene TRBV7-2; TRBD2 matches at 15 bases. CDR3 length: 17 amino acids. After removal of 5 bases from V and 5 bases from J, the junction contained 8 bases not matched to a gene. Germline V gives CDR1 SGHTA, CDR2 FQGNSA. CDR3 sequence reads: CASSARTSGRGEDTQYF. Written as DNA, the CDR3 is TGTGCCAGCAGCGCACGGACTAGCGGGAGGGGAGAAGATACGCAGTATTTT.

The chain recombines TRBV7-9 with TRBJ2-4; 7 bases are shared with TRBD2. V trimming: 5 bases; J trimming: 2 bases; junction bases outside the gene matches: 9. The germline V gene has CDR1 SEHNR and CDR2 FQNEAQ (reference sequence). CDR3 length: 16 residues. The CDR3 region is CASSLWAGVTKNIQYF. For the CDR3, the DNA is TGTGCCAGCAGCCTCTGGGCGGGAGTTACCAAAAACATTCAGTACTTC.